The 20 T cell receptor beta chains in this list originate from one sample, sequenced in a study of blood T cell repertoires in COVID-19. The assay was immunoSEQ multiplex PCR, and TCRdb's table has in-frame clones only and misses some. The repertoire holds some 500,000 clones, with 88% as singletons. The sequenced sample was PBMCs or T cells enriched from blood (not recorded which). These receptors were collected from a woman aged 35 to 49 who had recovered from COVID-19.

The gene calls are TRBV13 and TRBJ1-3; 7 bases are shared with TRBD1. The V gene end was trimmed by 8 bases and the J gene end by 0 bases; junction bases not matched to a gene: 7. The CDR3 runs to 15 residues. CDR1 PRHDT and CDR2 FYEKMQ come from the germline V gene (reference sequence). This chain's CDR3 is CASGTALSSGNTIYF. The DNA of the CDR3 is TGTGCCAGCGGGACAGCTTTAAGCTCTGGAAACACCATATATTTT.

This chain connects TRBV4-3 to TRBJ2-3; TRBD2 is a possible D gene (5 bases). Trimming took 0 bases from V and 2 from J, leaving 9 bases between them. In germline, CDR1 is LGHNA, CDR2 YSLEER. The CDR3 has 15 amino acids. CDR3 sequence: CASSQDREITDTQYF. The CDR3 coding sequence is TGCGCCAGCAGCCAAGATCGGGAAATCACAGATACGCAGTATTTT.

This chain uses TRBV14 with TRBJ2-3, with D perhaps TRBD1 (5 bases). In germline, CDR1 is SGHDN, CDR2 FVKESK. Trimming removed 2 bases from V and 11 bases from J, with 14 bases in between. This CDR3 region has 13 residues. The CDR3 coding sequence is TGTGCCAGCAGCCAACCAGGGATAAGAGGGCAGTATTTT. This encodes CASSQPGIRGQYF.

This clone came up a few times. This rearrangement joins TRBV2 to TRBJ2-7, with TRBD1 matching over 9 bases. From germline, CDR1 is SNHLY and CDR2 FYNNEI. The ends lost 7 bases at V and 6 bases at J; junction bases unmatched: 4. The CDR3 is 12 amino acids. CDR3 coding DNA: TGTGCCAGCATACAGGGGGCCAGCGAGCAGTACTTC. Protein sequence: CASIQGASEQYF. The full variable domain, rest sourced from reference TRBV2 and TRBJ2-7, is EPEVTQTPSHQVTQMGQEVILRCVPISNHLYFYWYRQILGQKVEFLVSFYNNEISEKSEIFDDQFSVERPDGSNFTLKIRSTKLEDSAMYFCASIQGASEQYFGPGTRLTVT.

This clone was seen a few times. The chain recombines TRBV7-9 with TRBJ1-1; D perhaps matches TRBD1 (6 bases). V gave up 5 bases and J gave up 7 bases, with 14 bases separating them. This CDR3 spans 13 amino acids. In germline, CDR1 is SEHNR, CDR2 FQNEAQ (reference sequence). The CDR3 loop reads CASSTTQGLEAFF. The CDR3 DNA reads as TGTGCCAGCAGCACGACCCAGGGGCTTGAAGCTTTCTTT.

The rearrangement links TRBV5-5 to TRBJ2-3; D gene ambiguous. The ends were cut back, 0 bases at V and 2 bases at J, with 10 bases in the middle. Germline values: CDR1 SGHKS, CDR2 YYEKEE (reference sequence). The CDR3 contains 15 residues. In DNA form, the CDR3 reads TGTGCCAGCAGCTTGGGTCAGGTCTCCACAGATACGCAGTATTTT. Translation: CASSLGQVSTDTQYF.

The CDR3 DNA sequence: TGTGCCAGTAGTATAGGAGGCCGGCTGGAAAAACTGTTTTTT. The encoded protein is CASSIGGRLEKLFF. The rearrangement links TRBV19 to TRBJ1-4, with D uncertain. CDR3 size: 14 residues. Between the trimmed V and J ends, which lost 1 base and 8 bases, there was a span of 11 bases. Germline V gene sequence: CDR1 LNHDA, CDR2 SQIVND (reference sequence).

The chain has TRBV19 and TRBJ2-7; 9 nucleotides line up with TRBD1. The CDR3 spans 13 residues. V was pared by 7 bases and J by 4 bases, with 5 bases of the junction left unmatched. Germline CDR1 reads LNHDA; CDR2 reads SQIVND (reference sequence). The CDR3 DNA sequence: TGTGCCAGTAAACCCGACAGGGGGTACGAGCAGTACTTC. This translates into CASKPDRGYEQYF.

The chain employs TRBV11-2 and TRBJ1-2; possibly TRBD1 for D (6 bases). The V end lost 5 bases, the J end lost 7 bases, and 17 bases lay between the germline ends. CDR1 SGHAT and CDR2 FQNNGV come from the germline V gene. There are 14 residues in the CDR3. The CDR3, as DNA: TGTGCCAGCAGCCCCAGAACAGGGATTGGTGGCTACACCTTC. It encodes CASSPRTGIGGYTF.

CDR3 bases: TGTGCCAGCAGTGAACAGTCCTCCTACGAGCAGTACTTC. Its protein product is CASSEQSSYEQYF. The rearrangement joins TRBV6-1 to TRBJ2-7; D not certain. Germline lookup yields CDR1 MNHNS and CDR2 SASEGT. This CDR3 comprises 13 residues. Trimming removed 2 bases from V and 0 bases from J, with 5 bases in between.

This clone was seen only a few times. The chain joins TRBV7-9 to TRBJ2-7; TRBD1 matches at 9 bases. The germline CDR1 and CDR2 sequences are SEHNR and FQNEAQ (reference sequence). The CDR3 totals 15 residues. V lost 4 bases, J lost 4 bases, and 8 bases stayed unmatched. The CDR3 reads CASSSFGTGYYEQYF. CDR3 DNA sequence: TGTGCCAGCAGCTCCTTCGGGACAGGGTATTACGAGCAGTACTTC.

The gene calls are TRBV5-1 and TRBJ2-2; 8 nucleotides align to TRBD1. Looked up from germline, CDR1 is SGHRS and CDR2 is YFSETQ. The CDR3 is 19 amino acids. The trim removed 0 bases at V and 3 bases at J, leaving 13 bases unmatched. The CDR3 loop reads CASSLASQGQGPYTGELFF. CDR3 nucleotides: TGCGCCAGCAGCTTGGCCAGCCAAGGACAGGGACCTTACACCGGGGAGCTGTTTTTT.

This clone was seen only once. The chain uses TRBV4-3 and TRBJ1-1; no firm D call. V lost 2 bases to trimming and J lost 4 bases, with 14 bases between them. Germline values: CDR1 LGHNA, CDR2 YSLEER. This CDR3 comprises 15 residues. CDR3 in DNA: TGCGCCAGCAGCCAAACCGTAAACTGGGCCACTGAAGCTTTCTTT. It encodes CASSQTVNWATEAFF.

The chain uses TRBV4-2 and TRBJ2-5; perhaps TRBD2 as D (5 bases). V was clipped by 3 bases and J by 3 bases, with 11 bases between them. Germline lookup yields CDR1 LGHNA and CDR2 YNFKEQ. The CDR3 is 14 amino acids. The CDR3 here is CASSHGLAEETQYF. CDR3 coding DNA: TGTGCCAGCAGCCATGGACTGGCCGAAGAGACCCAGTACTTC.

The gene calls are TRBV10-3 and TRBJ1-1; the D gene is possibly TRBD1 (5 bases). Germline CDR1 is ENHRY and CDR2 is SYGVKD. V was shortened by 1 base and J by 4 bases, with 10 bases between the two germline ends. The CDR3 is made up of 14 amino acids. In nucleotides, the CDR3 is TGTGCCATCAGTGAGTTAGGGGTGGGCACTGAAGCTTTCTTT. It codes for CAISELGVGTEAFF.

The rearrangement joins TRBV27 to TRBJ1-2; D is uncertain. V was clipped by 2 bases and J by 8 bases, with 9 bases between them. The CDR3 is made up of 12 amino acids. The germline gives CDR1 MNHEY, CDR2 SMNVEV (reference sequence). CDR3 sequence reads: CASSLQPGGYTF. CDR3 sequence (DNA): TGTGCCAGCAGTTTACAGCCGGGGGGCTACACCTTC.

The chain carries TRBV29-1 and TRBJ2-1; D might be TRBD2 (6 bases). Germline lookup yields CDR1 SQVTM and CDR2 ANQGSEA. This CDR3 is 15 amino acids long. Trimming took off 6 bases at V and 7 bases at J, with 22 bases between the two ends. CDR3: CSVGGLGGRTNEQFF. In DNA, the CDR3 is TGCAGCGTCGGAGGGCTAGGCGGCAGAACGAATGAGCAGTTCTTC.

This clone was seen more than once but under ten times. The chain combines TRBV5-4 with TRBJ2-2; a weak D match, TRBD2 (5 bases). The CDR3 covers 15 residues. Germline V gene sequence: CDR1 SGHNT, CDR2 YYREEE (reference sequence). V lost 0 bases, J lost 1 base, and 7 bases lay in between. CDR3 in amino acids: CASSLVRENTGELFF. The CDR3 DNA sequence: TGTGCCAGCAGCTTGGTGAGGGAGAACACCGGGGAGCTGTTTTTT.

The chain recombines TRBV2 with TRBJ2-5, with 9 nucleotides matching TRBD1. The CDR3 consists of 16 residues. Germline V gene sequence: CDR1 SNHLY, CDR2 FYNNEI. V shed 6 bases and J 2 bases; nucleotides not matched to a gene: 10. In nucleotides, the CDR3 is TGTGCCAGCAGACCCCGGACAGGGGTCGGGCAAGAGACCCAGTACTTC. It encodes CASRPRTGVGQETQYF.

The V call is TRBV11-2, the J call TRBJ1-2, with TRBD1 matching 9 bases. V shed 3 bases and J 4 bases; nucleotides not matched to a gene: 6. CDR1 is SGHAT and CDR2 is FQNNGV in the germline V gene. This CDR3 has 15 amino acids. CDR3 nucleotide sequence: TGTGCCAGCAGCTTGAGGGACAGGGTCCCCTATGGCTACACCTTC. Encoded protein: CASSLRDRVPYGYTF.